Below are 28 T cell receptor beta chains sequenced from a single sample in a study of T cells after yellow fever vaccination. TCRdb used MiXCR to reprocess the 5' RACE reads, holding one entry per CDR3 protein. The data contain under 150,000 distinct CDR3 sequences, 15% of them singletons. The sequenced sample was CD8+ T cells sorted from PBMCs, obtained 5 days after the yellow fever booster vaccination. The receptors stem from a man aged 18 to 29 who received the YFV17D yellow fever vaccine.

This rearrangement joins TRBV7-9 to TRBJ2-3; TRBD2 might be the D (7 bases). Germline CDR1 and CDR2: SEHNR and FQNEAQ (reference sequence). The CDR3 extends over 16 amino acids. Between the trimmed V and J ends, which lost 3 bases and 8 bases, there was a span of 21 bases. The CDR3 coding sequence is TGTGCCAGCAGCTTGCAGGGGCCGCCCTGGGAGGGTACGCAGTATTTT. Translated, it gives CASSLQGPPWEGTQYF.

This clonotype was picked up a small number of times. The chain couples TRBV5-1 to TRBJ1-2; a possible D gene is TRBD1 (5 bases). Trimming stripped 1 base from V and 4 bases from J, with 17 bases between. In germline, CDR1 is SGHRS, CDR2 YFSETQ. CDR3 length: 16 residues. The CDR3 spells CASSLYGVGVVYGYTF. The CDR3 nucleotides are TGCGCCAGCAGCTTGTATGGGGTGGGGGTCGTCTATGGCTACACCTTC.

The chain links TRBV4-3 to TRBJ2-2; D may be TRBD1 or TRBD2 (5 bases each). This CDR3 is built from 14 residues. Trimming took 2 bases from V and 5 from J, leaving 9 bases between them. Germline assignment: CDR1 LGHNA and CDR2 YSLEER. CDR3 protein: CASSQYEGTGELFF. CDR3 nucleotides: TGCGCCAGCAGCCAATACGAGGGGACCGGGGAGCTGTTTTTT.

In this sample, this clonotype turned up a few times. The chain couples TRBV2 to TRBJ2-2; D not resolved. The germline CDR1 and CDR2 sequences are SNHLY and FYNNEI. Trimming took off 7 bases at V and 1 base at J, with 7 bases between the two ends. The CDR3 runs 13 residues. CDR3 residues: CASIEVNTGELFF. The CDR3 nucleotides read TGTGCCAGCATTGAGGTGAACACCGGGGAGCTGTTTTTT.

This clonotype was detected a few times. This sequence joins TRBV4-3 and TRBJ2-2; 8 bases map to TRBD1. The trim removed 4 bases at V and 0 bases at J, leaving 4 bases unmatched. There are 16 residues in the CDR3. CDR1 LGHNA and CDR2 YSLEER come from the germline V gene. CDR3: CASSLRTGPNTGELFF. The DNA of the CDR3 is TGCGCCAGCAGCCTAAGGACAGGGCCGAACACCGGGGAGCTGTTTTTT.

CDR3 protein: CASSSRGGEEGNEQFF. The CDR3 bases are TGTGCCAGTAGTAGCCGGGGAGGGGAAGAGGGGAATGAGCAGTTCTTC. The V call is TRBV19, the J call TRBJ2-1, with 7 positions matching TRBD2. The CDR3 consists of 16 residues. Germline-derived CDR1 and CDR2 are LNHDA and SQIVND (reference sequence). V trimming: 4 bases; J trimming: 7 bases; junction bases outside the gene matches: 13.

This clonotype was recorded a few times. The gene calls are TRBV6-5 and TRBJ2-5, with TRBD2 matching over 9 bases. The V and J ends lost 1 base and 2 bases, in that order; junction bases with no gene match: 8. Germline V gives CDR1 MNHEY, CDR2 SVGAGI. The CDR3 contains 17 residues. The DNA of the CDR3 is TGTGCCAGCAGTTACTTAACGGCTAGCGGGGAACAAGAGACCCAGTACTTC. It specifies CASSYLTASGEQETQYF.

The table lists this clonotype with a few counts. V and J are TRBV12-3 or TRBV12-4 and TRBJ1-1, with D uncertain. Trimming shortened V by 6 bases and J by 4 bases, and 18 bases separated the two germline ends. The CDR3 covers 15 residues. CDR3 in amino acids: CASSPGRRRGTEAFF. In nucleotides, the CDR3 is TGTGCCAGCAGCCCCGGGCGACGGCGCGGCACTGAAGCTTTCTTT.

This clonotype was detected only a few times. The genes are TRBV27 and TRBJ2-3; D unresolved. From germline, CDR1 is MNHEY and CDR2 SMNVEV (reference sequence). Trimming stripped 8 bases from V and 2 bases from J, with 14 bases between. CDR3 size: 14 residues. DNA for the CDR3: TGTGCCAGCGGGCCCGCCCGTCACACAGATACGCAGTATTTT. It specifies CASGPARHTDTQYF.

This clonotype showed up just a few times. The chain carries TRBV9 and TRBJ1-1; maybe TRBD1 (5 bases). Germline CDR1 and CDR2: SGDLS and YYNGEE. V lost 4 bases to trimming and J lost 0 bases, with 10 bases between them. The CDR3 sequence is 14 residues long. Here the CDR3 DNA reads TGTGCCAGCAGCCCGACAGACATGAACACTGAAGCTTTCTTT. Its protein product is CASSPTDMNTEAFF.

The rearrangement joins TRBV12-5 to TRBJ2-1; tentatively, D is TRBD1 (5 bases). There are 14 residues in the CDR3. Trimming pared 5 bases from V and 3 bases from J, leaving 11 bases between. Germline CDR1 reads LGHNT; CDR2 reads FRNRAP. Here the CDR3 reads CASGVGLGYNEQFF. For the CDR3, the DNA is TGTGCTAGTGGTGTGGGGCTGGGCTACAATGAGCAGTTCTTC.

This sequence joins TRBV19 and TRBJ2-1; D unclear. The CDR3 covers 13 residues. V dropped 4 bases and J dropped 7 bases, with 11 bases sitting between them. Germline CDR1 is LNHDA and CDR2 is SQIVND (reference sequence). The DNA for the CDR3 is TGTGCCAGTAGTACCTCGTTGGGGAATGAGCAGTTCTTC. Translation: CASSTSLGNEQFF.

The chain links TRBV20-1 to TRBJ1-2; 7 nucleotides agree with TRBD1. J lost 4 bases, V lost 4 bases, and 3 bases had no gene match. The V gene's germline CDR1 is DFQATT and CDR2 SNEGSKA (reference sequence). The CDR3 contains 12 residues. In DNA, the CDR3 is TGCAGTGCTAAGACAGGGACCTATGGCTACACCTTC. Amino acid sequence: CSAKTGTYGYTF.

The J gene is TRBJ1-5, the V gene TRBV7-6; D call uncertain. The germline V gene has CDR1 SGHVS and CDR2 FNYEAQ. Trimming pared 2 bases from V and 6 bases from J, leaving 5 bases between. CDR3 length: 12 residues. The CDR3 region has the DNA TGTGCCAGCAGCTTATCGGCTCAGCCCCAGCATTTT. Translation gives CASSLSAQPQHF.

This clonotype was counted a few times. J is TRBJ2-3 and V is TRBV6-5, with 10 bases fitting TRBD2. CDR1 MNHEY and CDR2 SVGAGI come from the germline V gene. The J segment lost 7 bases and the V segment lost 6 bases, leaving 10 bases of the junction unmatched. The CDR3 has 15 amino acids. CDR3 region: CASRVAGGAVNTQYF. CDR3 in DNA: TGTGCCAGCAGAGTAGCGGGGGGCGCGGTAAATACGCAGTATTTT.

The table lists this clonotype with a few counts. The chain combines TRBV11-2 with TRBJ1-1, with a weak D call TRBD1 (6 bases). Germline V gene lookup returns CDR1 SGHAT and CDR2 FQNNGV. The CDR3 consists of 15 residues. The V end lost 5 bases, the J end lost 3 bases, and 16 bases lay between the germline ends. The CDR3 loop reads CASSHGGGWDTEAFF. CDR3 nucleotides: TGTGCCAGCAGCCACGGAGGGGGGTGGGACACTGAAGCTTTCTTT.

V usage is TRBV7-9 and J usage is TRBJ2-4; 7 nucleotides line up with TRBD1. J gave up 5 bases and V 3 bases, and 10 bases lay outside the gene matches. Germline lookup yields CDR1 SEHNR and CDR2 FQNEAQ (reference sequence). There are 16 residues in the CDR3. CDR3 sequence: CASSFAGVDRENIQYF. CDR3 nucleotide sequence: TGTGCCAGCAGCTTCGCAGGCGTCGACAGGGAAAACATTCAGTACTTC.

The chain employs TRBV7-8 and TRBJ1-6, with D possibly matching TRBD1 (5 bases). Germline assignment: CDR1 SGHVS and CDR2 FQNEAQ. Trimming took 5 bases from V and 7 from J, leaving 15 bases between them. CDR3 size: 15 residues. CDR3 residues: CASSLQTEWNSPLHF. The CDR3 coding sequence is TGTGCCAGCAGCCTCCAGACAGAATGGAATTCACCCCTCCACTTT.

J is TRBJ1-2 and V is TRBV6-5, with D possibly TRBD1 on 6 matching bases. Germline CDR1 and CDR2: MNHEY and SVGAGI. The CDR3 spans 16 residues. Trimming cost V 2 bases and J 2 bases, with 15 bases left between them. The CDR3 DNA is TGTGCCAGCAGTTACGGAGTCGGACAGAGGAACTATGGCTACACCTTC. It translates to CASSYGVGQRNYGYTF.

This clonotype was observed a handful of times. This chain links TRBV6-5 with TRBJ2-7, with TRBD1 matching 7 bases. CDR1 and CDR2 from the germline V gene are MNHEY and SVGAGI. J was trimmed by 5 bases and V by 3 bases; bases with no gene match: 13. There are 16 residues in the CDR3. The DNA of the CDR3 is TGTGCCAGCAGTTATTTCGGGACAGCCTCAGCCCACGAGCAGTACTTC. Amino acids: CASSYFGTASAHEQYF.

In its sample, this clonotype was seen a few times. The rearrangement joins TRBV6-2 or TRBV6-3 to TRBJ2-5; TRBD2 matches 8 bases. Germline V gives CDR1 MNHEY, CDR2 SVGEGT. Germline trimming cut 0 bases from V and 2 bases from J; bases unmatched to any gene: 5. The CDR3 is made up of 16 amino acids. CDR3 amino acids: CASSYSPERGQETQYF. The CDR3 DNA reads TGTGCCAGCAGTTACTCACCCGAGCGGGGGCAAGAGACCCAGTACTTC.

This rearrangement joins TRBV2 to TRBJ1-6; D is possibly TRBD1 (5 bases). Germline-derived CDR1 and CDR2 are SNHLY and FYNNEI. V lost 8 bases and J 0 bases, leaving 23 bases between the germline ends. The CDR3 is made up of 19 amino acids. The CDR3 DNA reads TGTGCCAGCCGGGGTAGGGGCAGTGTGTCGAGCTCCTATAATTCACCCCTCCACTTT. This translates into CASRGRGSVSSSYNSPLHF.

This clonotype was counted ten times or more. The chain is built from TRBV29-1 and TRBJ2-1, with 11 bases aligning to TRBD1. The CDR3 has 15 amino acids. CDR1 SQVTM and CDR2 ANQGSEA come from the germline V gene. The V gene end was trimmed by 0 bases and the J gene end by 6 bases; junction bases not matched to a gene: 4. Here the CDR3 reads CSVEEGQGGSNEQFF. The CDR3 nucleotides are TGCAGCGTTGAAGAGGGACAGGGGGGTTCCAATGAGCAGTTCTTC.

The sample holds a few counts of this clonotype. The chain carries TRBV20-1 and TRBJ1-5, with 7 bases identical to TRBD1. The germline V gene encodes CDR1 DFQATT and CDR2 SNEGSKA (reference sequence). This CDR3 has 14 amino acids. V trimming: 5 bases; J trimming: 3 bases; junction bases outside the gene matches: 7. The CDR3 DNA sequence: TGCAGTGCTTCCGACAGGGAAGTCAATCAGCCCCAGCATTTT. Translating it yields CSASDREVNQPQHF.

This clonotype has a handful of counts. V is TRBV7-9 and J is TRBJ2-7; 11 nucleotides agree with TRBD2. The CDR3 spans 16 residues. Germline V gene sequence: CDR1 SEHNR, CDR2 FQNEAQ (reference sequence). V shed 4 bases, J shed 4 bases, and the junction held 9 bases outside the gene matches. The CDR3 DNA sequence: TGTGCCAGCAGCTCCCTGACTAGCGGGAATGCGTACGAGCAGTACTTC. As protein: CASSSLTSGNAYEQYF.

This clonotype has only one observation. The chain combines TRBV10-3 with TRBJ2-3, with D perhaps matching TRBD2 (5 bases). Germline CDR1 is ENHRY and CDR2 is SYGVKD. V lost 3 bases to trimming and J lost 6 bases, with 16 bases between them. There are 15 residues in the CDR3. DNA for the CDR3: TGTGCCATCAGTGATCCAGACTATCACCCCGATACGCAGTATTTT. This translates into CAISDPDYHPDTQYF.

This chain connects TRBV5-5 to TRBJ2-7, with a possible D match to TRBD1 (6 bases). Germline V CDR1 and CDR2: SGHKS, YYEKEE (reference sequence). The CDR3 has 13 residues. Between the trimmed V and J ends, which lost 2 bases and 2 bases, there was a span of 8 bases. DNA for the CDR3: TGTGCCAGCAGCTTCCGGACAGCCTACGAGCAGTACTTC. Encoded protein: CASSFRTAYEQYF.

This clonotype turned up a few times. This chain links TRBV27 with TRBJ2-7, with 7 bases that match TRBD1. CDR3 length: 14 amino acids. Looked up from germline, CDR1 is MNHEY and CDR2 is SMNVEV (reference sequence). The trim removed 5 bases at V and 4 bases at J, leaving 8 bases unmatched. The CDR3 region is CASSHTGQHYEQYF. The CDR3 DNA follows: TGTGCCAGCAGTCATACGGGACAGCATTACGAGCAGTACTTC.